These T cell receptor beta chains were read from a single sample in a study of post-analysis software for immune sequencing data. TCRdb reprocessed the PCR reads with MiXCR, giving one entry per CDR3 protein. The repertoire consists of a few hundred thousand distinct CDR3 sequences, with around 40% occurring once and the leading ten covering about 12%. The source material was blood. The receptors originated from a girl under 18 with multiple sclerosis. Both conserved end residues are part of each CDR3. A D gene is named only where the DNA matches it firmly. Part of the rows lack a size; the others show once, few, many or a class for expanded clones.

size: -
D: -
V: TRBV20-1
J: TRBJ2-2
DNA: TGCAGTGCTGGGCCTAGGCAGCGGGCGAACACCGGGGAGCTGTTTTTT
CDR3: CSAGPRQRANTGELFF

size: -
D: TRBD2
V: TRBV5-1
J: TRBJ2-1
DNA: TGCGCCAGCAGCTGGACTAGCGGGAGGGATGAGCAGTTCTTC
CDR3: CASSWTSGRDEQFF

size: -
D: -
V: TRBV29-1
J: TRBJ2-5
DNA: TGCAGCGTTGAAGCGAGAGTAAGCGAGACCCAGTACTTC
CDR3: CSVEARVSETQYF

size: -
D: -
V: TRBV3-1
J: TRBJ2-7
DNA: TGTGCCAGCAGCTCTATCAATCCGGGGACGGGGGAGCAGTACTTC
CDR3: CASSSINPGTGEQYF

size: few
D: TRBD1
V: TRBV5-1
J: TRBJ1-1
DNA: TGTGCCAGCAGTTTAGGGGACAGGGGAGGCACTGAAGCTTTCTTT
CDR3: CASSLGDRGGTEAFF

size: -
D: -
V: TRBV11-1
J: TRBJ2-7
DNA: TGTGCCAGCAGCTTAACGACAGCCACCTACGAGCAGTACTTC
CDR3: CASSLTTATYEQYF

size: few
D: TRBD2
V: TRBV9
J: TRBJ2-7
DNA: TGTGCCAGCAGCGTAGTTGGCGGGAGTATCAACGAGCAGTACTTC
CDR3: CASSVVGGSINEQYF

size: -
D: -
V: TRBV13
J: TRBJ2-5
DNA: TGTGCCAGCAGCCCGCCGACAGGCCAGCAGTACTTC
CDR3: CASSPPTGQQYF

size: -
D: -
V: TRBV6-1
J: TRBJ2-7
DNA: TGTGCCAGCAGTGAACGGCCGACTGCCGTCTACGAGCAGTACTTC
CDR3: CASSERPTAVYEQYF

size: many
D: TRBD1
V: TRBV6-6
J: TRBJ2-5
DNA: TGTGCCAGCATAAAAGGACAGGGAGGCCAAGAGACCCAGTACTTC
CDR3: CASIKGQGGQETQYF

size: -
D: -
V: TRBV20-1
J: TRBJ2-1
DNA: TGCAGTGCTAGATACAGCACTATCCAGAATGAGCAGTTCTTC
CDR3: CSARYSTIQNEQFF

size: -
D: -
V: TRBV29-1
J: TRBJ1-1
DNA: TGCAGCGTGATATCACGGACTGAAGCTTTCTTT
CDR3: CSVISRTEAFF

size: -
D: -
V: TRBV6-5
J: TRBJ2-5
DNA: TGTGCCAGCACCCCGCTAGAGGGGACCCAGTACTTC
CDR3: CASTPLEGTQYF

size: once
D: TRBD1
V: TRBV3-1
J: TRBJ2-6
DNA: TGTGCCAGCAGCCAAGAGAGGCGGACAGGGGGCTTTGGGGCCAACGTCCTGACTTTC
CDR3: CASSQERRTGGFGANVLTF

size: few
D: TRBD2
V: TRBV29-1
J: TRBJ2-5
DNA: TGCAGCGTTGACGGGACTAGCGGGAGCATGGAGACCCAGTACTTC
CDR3: CSVDGTSGSMETQYF

size: -
D: -
V: TRBV29-1
J: TRBJ2-3
DNA: TGCAGCGTTGAAATACCGGGACACTCTAGCACAGATACGCAGTATTTT
CDR3: CSVEIPGHSSTDTQYF